The clone carrying this T cell receptor beta chain was detected a few times. The data derive from a study of patients and donors after allogeneic stem cell transplantation. TCRdb re-analysed the RT-PCR reads in MiXCR, keeping a single row per CDR3 protein. This table has over 130,000 distinct CDR3 sequences, about 36% appearing once. Germline loops: CDR1 SGHTA, CDR2 FQGNSA. V shed 0 bases and J shed 2 bases, with 10 bases lying between them. CDR3 length: 15 residues. This TCR came from a human donor who was either an allogeneic HSCT recipient or a stem cell or donor lymphocyte infusion donor (not recorded which). It is not recorded whose cells these are; they may come from a transplant donor. The sample comprised blood, either unsorted or a sorted T cell fraction (not recorded which). V and J are TRBV7-2 and TRBJ1-2; no reliable D call. The CDR3: CASSLAVAVNYGYTF. The CDR3 DNA reads TGTGCCAGCAGCTTAGCGGTGGCAGTCAACTATGGCTACACCTTC.